One and the same sample provided the 7 T cell receptor beta chains below, sequenced in a study of post-analysis software for immune sequencing data. Study findings and constraints: Higher frequency in patients than in controls was seen for roughly five TRBV segments, with TRBV5-6, TRBV5-1 and TRBV20-1 among them.

The antigens for these receptors are not known. Unique molecular identifiers tagged the TCR beta cDNA libraries. Each CDR3 protein is one row after TCRdb ran MiXCR on the PCR reads. The sample includes 740,000 or so distinct CDR3 sequences, approximately 53% of them seen just once. The sequencing sample was made of blood. Every receptor here comes from a girl between 5 and 17 years old with multiple sclerosis.

This clonotype appeared a few times. The rearrangement uses TRBV5-1 and TRBJ2-5; D is perhaps TRBD2 (5 bases). Trimming cost V 4 bases and J 2 bases, with 12 bases left between them. CDR3 length: 14 residues. Germline V gives CDR1 SGHRS, CDR2 YFSETQ. The CDR3 nucleotides read TGCGCCAGCAGCCAAGGACTGGGACAAGAGACCCAGTACTTC. It yields the protein CASSQGLGQETQYF.

The sample holds a few counts of this clonotype. The chain joins TRBV29-1 to TRBJ1-2; D call uncertain. The germline CDR1 and CDR2 sequences are SQVTM and ANQGSEA. This CDR3 region has 13 residues. Trimming took off 0 bases at V and 4 bases at J, with 9 bases between the two ends. The CDR3 protein is CSVEDDQIYGYTF. Here the CDR3 DNA reads TGCAGCGTTGAAGACGACCAGATCTATGGCTACACCTTC.

The rearrangement uses TRBV20-1 and TRBJ2-7; D is undetermined. The CDR3 is made up of 14 amino acids. V was clipped by 3 bases and J by 3 bases, with 15 bases between them. CDR1 DFQATT and CDR2 SNEGSKA come from the germline V gene (reference sequence). The CDR3 protein is CSASLGPRFYEQYF. CDR3 nucleotide sequence: TGCAGTGCTAGCCTCGGGCCAAGATTCTACGAGCAGTACTTC.

This chain connects TRBV12-3 or TRBV12-4 to TRBJ1-4; D ambiguous. There are 13 residues in the CDR3. V lost 6 bases to trimming and J lost 10 bases, with 15 bases between them. The CDR3, as DNA: TGTGCCAGCAGGCCAGCTCCGGGAGTAAAACTGTTTTTT. It yields the protein CASRPAPGVKLFF.

This chain connects TRBV10-3 to TRBJ2-2; 7 positions agree with TRBD2. V lost 2 bases, J lost 4 bases, and 10 bases stayed unmatched. CDR3 length: 17 residues. CDR1 is ENHRY, CDR2 SYGVKD, per germline. CDR3 sequence (DNA): TGTGCCATCAGTGAGGCCAGCGGGATGCGCGGCACCGGGGAGCTGTTTTTT. It yields the protein CAISEASGMRGTGELFF.

The chain has TRBV4-1 and TRBJ2-1; 11 nucleotides line up with TRBD1. This CDR3 spans 15 amino acids. Germline V lookup: CDR1 MGHRA, CDR2 YSYEKL. The V and J ends lost 5 bases and 11 bases, in that order; junction bases with no gene match: 11. CDR3 residues: CASSTGQGARLKQFF. CDR3 DNA: TGCGCCAGCAGCACAGGACAGGGGGCGCGACTTAAGCAGTTCTTC.

This chain connects TRBV20-1 to TRBJ2-7; tentative D call: TRBD2 (5 bases). There are 16 residues in the CDR3. CDR1 DFQATT and CDR2 SNEGSKA come from the germline V gene (reference sequence). V was shortened by 5 bases and J by 1 base, with 21 bases between the two germline ends. The CDR3 protein is CSAEGYPGQSSYEQYF. Here the CDR3 DNA reads TGCAGTGCTGAGGGCTATCCGGGTCAGTCATCCTACGAGCAGTACTTC.